This T cell receptor beta chain is from a study of a mutant IDH1 vaccine in newly diagnosed glioma. Overall study: At weeks 1, 3, 5, 7, 11, 15, 19 and 23, patients received a vaccination, eight in all. Patients' prior therapy spanned radiotherapy, temozolomide, or both; most underwent both.

Clones were sequenced by immunoSEQ multiplex PCR, and TCRdb holds only the in-frame ones, with some missing. The table includes 20,000 to 25,000 clones, 70% detected once. The CDR3 has 14 residues. Germline V gene sequence: CDR1 SGHTA, CDR2 FQGTGA. With V trimmed by 5 bases and J by 1 base, 3 bases remained unmatched. Time point noted: week 11, during vaccination. Each dose of the vaccine consisted of 300 ug of mutant IDH1 20-mer peptide, with topical imiquimod. In every donor, the tumor was a new WHO grade 3 or 4 IDH1-mutant, ATRX-lost astrocytoma. In the case of this clone: Its antigen is unknown.

The starting material was peripheral blood mononuclear cells (PBMCs), obtained from a glioma patient whose treatment included an IDH1 peptide vaccine. The clonotype originates from a man between 18 and 35 years old with glioma. Some clones in this sample may be carry-over from other donors' samples. The gene calls are TRBV7-3 and TRBJ2-3, with 7 bases matching TRBD1. The CDR3 region is CASSPTGGTDTQYF. The CDR3, as DNA: TGTGCCAGCAGCCCTACAGGGGGCACAGATACGCAGTATTTT.